Below, 28 T cell receptor beta chains from the same sample are listed, as sequenced in a study of cytomegalovirus exposure and HLA in healthy donors. It was with 60 Vbeta and 13 Jbeta primers that the PCR ran. Clones were sequenced by immunoSEQ multiplex PCR, and TCRdb holds only the in-frame ones, with some missing. The data contain 180,000 or so clones, 75% to 90% of them singletons. The sample taken for sequencing was PBMCs. The receptors were gathered from a woman between 50 and 59 years old in good health and CMV-seropositive.

J is TRBJ1-1 and V is TRBV28, with unresolved D. The V gene's germline CDR1 is MDHEN and CDR2 SYDVKM. The V and J ends lost 4 bases and 4 bases respectively, with 7 bases between them. The CDR3 extends over 12 amino acids. CDR3 coding DNA: TGTGCCAGCAGTTCGGGAGGCACTGAAGCTTTCTTT. It encodes CASSSGGTEAFF.

This clone is a singleton in its sample. A read error may account for a junction end that differs from germline. The sample holds other DNA sequences that translate to the same CDR3. The chain combines TRBV18 with TRBJ1-1, with 8 nucleotides matching TRBD1. The germline V gene encodes CDR1 KGHSH and CDR2 LQKENI. The CDR3 extends over 17 amino acids. The CDR3 coding sequence is TGTGCCAGCTCCCCACTGGACAGGGTTCCCATGAACACTGAAGCTTTCTTT. This translates into CASSPLDRVPMNTEAFF. Full variable domain (rest looked up from reference TRBV18 and TRBJ1-1): NAGVMQNPRHLVRRRGQEARLRCSPMKGHSHVYWYRQLPEEGLKFMVYLQKENIIDESGMPKERFSAEFPKEGPSILRIQQVVRGDSAAYFCASSPLDRVPMNTEAFFGQGTRLTVV.

V and J are TRBV18 and TRBJ2-1; tentative D call: TRBD2 (6 bases). CDR1 and CDR2 from the germline V gene are KGHSH and LQKENI. V was trimmed by 1 base and J by 5 bases, leaving 15 bases between them. The CDR3 totals 16 residues. The CDR3 sequence: CASSPQGLHRDNEQFF. As DNA, the CDR3 is TGTGCCAGCTCACCACAGGGACTCCATCGAGACAATGAGCAGTTCTTC.

The J gene is TRBJ1-5, the V gene TRBV27; the D is unclear. CDR1 is MNHEY and CDR2 is SMNVEV in the germline V gene (reference sequence). The CDR3 is made up of 14 amino acids. The V end was cut by 8 bases, the J end by 1 base, with 12 bases between. DNA of the CDR3: TGTGCCAGCCAATCAGTCTCCAGCAATCAGCCCCAGCATTTT. This translates into CASQSVSSNQPQHF.

The genes are TRBV9 and TRBJ1-5, with a weak D call TRBD1 (5 bases). CDR1 SGDLS and CDR2 YYNGEE come from the germline V gene. V was cut by 4 bases and J by 4 bases, with 12 bases left in between. The CDR3 is 14 residues long. The CDR3, as DNA: TGTGCCAGCAGCCGATCGGGGGGGAATCAGCCCCAGCATTTT. The encoded protein is CASSRSGGNQPQHF.

DNA of the CDR3: TGCAGCGTTGAGCCGAGACTAGCAGCGCCTGAGCAGTTCTTC. This translates into CSVEPRLAAPEQFF. This rearrangement joins TRBV29-1 to TRBJ2-1, with 7 nucleotides matching TRBD2. The CDR3 is 14 amino acids. Germline values: CDR1 SQVTM, CDR2 ANQGSEA. With 3 bases clipped from V and 9 bases from J, the junction kept 11 bases outside the gene matches.

This chain connects TRBV2 to TRBJ2-5, with D possibly TRBD1 on 6 matching bases. There are 13 residues in the CDR3. Germline V lookup: CDR1 SNHLY, CDR2 FYNNEI. Between the trimmed V and J ends, which lost 6 bases and 0 bases, there was a span of 8 bases. This CDR3 is CASRGGYQETQYF. CDR3 bases: TGTGCCAGCAGAGGGGGTTACCAAGAGACCCAGTACTTC.

The chain employs TRBV19 and TRBJ2-7; 13 bases are shared with TRBD2. In germline, CDR1 is LNHDA, CDR2 SQIVND (reference sequence). V lost 6 bases, J lost 5 bases, and 4 bases stayed unmatched. The CDR3 length is 14 residues. In nucleotides, the CDR3 is TGTGCCAGTAGGAGGACTAGCGGGAGTCACGAGCAGTACTTC. Translated: CASRRTSGSHEQYF. The complete variable domain, with remaining parts taken from reference TRBV19 and TRBJ2-7, reads DGGITQSPKYLFRKEGQNVTLSCEQNLNHDAMYWYRQDPGQGLRLIYYSQIVNDFQKGDIAEGYSVSREKKESFPLTVTSAQKNPTAFYLCASRRTSGSHEQYFGPGTRLTVT.

The genes are TRBV10-2 and TRBJ2-3; maybe TRBD2 (6 bases). The germline V gene encodes CDR1 WSHSY and CDR2 SAAADI. CDR3 size: 16 residues. Trimming shortened V by 5 bases and J by 2 bases, and 17 bases separated the two germline ends. The CDR3 DNA reads as TGCGCCAGCAGTTCCCCCCGGGACTTGATCACAGATACGCAGTATTTT. Protein: CASSSPRDLITDTQYF.

This chain joins TRBV2 and TRBJ1-1; D remains unclear. The V and J ends lost 3 bases and 0 bases respectively, with 17 bases between them. Germline values: CDR1 SNHLY, CDR2 FYNNEI. This CDR3 has 17 residues. CDR3 loop: CASSDWGRWEVNTEAFF. The CDR3 DNA reads TGTGCCAGCAGTGATTGGGGAAGGTGGGAGGTGAACACTGAAGCTTTCTTT.

The chain uses TRBV6-6 and TRBJ1-5, with 7 positions matching TRBD1. CDR3 length equals 14 residues. V was clipped by 6 bases and J by 3 bases; unmatched bases: 5. Germline-derived CDR1 and CDR2 are MNHNY and SVGAGI (reference sequence). CDR3 DNA: TGTGCCAGCAGGAACAGGGGCGACAATCAGCCCCAGCATTTT. Protein: CASRNRGDNQPQHF.

J is TRBJ2-1 and V is TRBV5-4; 9 bases match TRBD2. Unmatched junction bases numbered 3, after V lost 1 base and J lost 7 bases. There are 14 residues in the CDR3. Germline CDR1 and CDR2: SGHNT and YYREEE (reference sequence). CDR3 region: CASSLRLAGNEQFF. The CDR3, as DNA: TGTGCCAGCAGCTTGCGGCTAGCGGGGAATGAGCAGTTCTTC.

The chain couples TRBV9 to TRBJ2-1, with 9 bases matching TRBD2. The ends lost 2 bases at V and 2 bases at J; junction bases unmatched: 5. Germline lookup yields CDR1 SGDLS and CDR2 YYNGEE. The CDR3 length is 16 residues. The CDR3 DNA reads TGTGCCAGCAGCGTTTCTAGCGGGGCAACCTACAATGAGCAGTTCTTC. Encoded protein: CASSVSSGATYNEQFF.

The rearrangement links TRBV15 to TRBJ1-2; D is possibly TRBD1 (6 bases). V lost 5 bases to trimming and J lost 2 bases, with 21 bases between them. This CDR3 region has 17 residues. From germline, CDR1 is LNHNV and CDR2 YYDKDF (reference sequence). CDR3: CATSGWVGRTVNYGYTF. The CDR3 bases are TGTGCCACCAGCGGGTGGGTAGGAAGGACAGTAAACTATGGCTACACCTTC.

This sequence joins TRBV4-2 and TRBJ2-1, with 9 nucleotides matching TRBD2. Per germline, CDR1 LGHNA and CDR2 YNFKEQ. CDR3 length equals 18 residues. V lost 0 bases to trimming and J lost 7 bases; unmatched junction nucleotides: 13. The CDR3 DNA reads TGTGCCAGCAGCCAAGATTTATTTAGCGGGGGCGGTGTTAATGAGCAGTTCTTC. Translated, it gives CASSQDLFSGGGVNEQFF.

V and J are TRBV28 and TRBJ2-7; maybe TRBD1 (6 bases). Trimming cost V 6 bases and J 1 base, with 16 bases left between them. Per the germline V gene, CDR1 is MDHEN and CDR2 is SYDVKM. The CDR3 is 15 amino acids. The CDR3 DNA reads as TGTGCCAGCAGAAAAACAGGGCTAGAGTCCTACGAGCAGTACTTC. This gives the protein CASRKTGLESYEQYF.

The rearrangement uses TRBV6-1 and TRBJ1-6; unclear D gene. The CDR3 is made up of 14 amino acids. Between the trimmed V and J ends, which lost 6 bases and 9 bases, there was a span of 15 bases. Per germline, CDR1 MNHNS and CDR2 SASEGT. The CDR3 region is CASSEQRGSSPLHF. CDR3 sequence (DNA): TGTGCCAGCAGCGAACAGAGAGGGAGTTCACCCCTCCACTTT.

V and J are TRBV19 and TRBJ1-2; 7 bases fit TRBD1. This CDR3 is built from 16 residues. Germline V gene lookup returns CDR1 LNHDA and CDR2 SQIVND (reference sequence). J was trimmed by 4 bases and V by 5 bases; bases with no gene match: 13. The CDR3 DNA is TGTGCCAGTAGTCCACCAAGGACAGGAGCCCGCTATGGCTACACCTTC. Translation gives CASSPPRTGARYGYTF. Full variable domain (rest looked up from reference TRBV19 and TRBJ1-2): DGGITQSPKYLFRKEGQNVTLSCEQNLNHDAMYWYRQDPGQGLRLIYYSQIVNDFQKGDIAEGYSVSREKKESFPLTVTSAQKNPTAFYLCASSPPRTGARYGYTFGSGTRLTVV.

CDR3 nucleotides: TGTGCCTGGAGAGGGGTACAAGAGACCCAGTACTTC. Encoded protein: CAWRGVQETQYF. The genes are TRBV30 and TRBJ2-5; D perhaps matches TRBD1 (5 bases). The CDR3 runs 12 residues. The germline gives CDR1 GTSNPN, CDR2 SVGIG (reference sequence). V was pared by 3 bases and J by 2 bases, with 7 bases between.

This chain connects TRBV5-4 to TRBJ1-1; tentative D call: TRBD1 (6 bases). This CDR3 region has 15 residues. The germline V and J ends were trimmed by 3 bases and 6 bases, with 18 bases remaining between them. CDR1 and CDR2 from the germline V gene are SGHNT and YYREEE (reference sequence). The CDR3 region is CASSSDSWGRAEAFF. The CDR3 nucleotides are TGTGCCAGCAGCTCCGACTCTTGGGGGCGAGCTGAAGCTTTCTTT.

V gene TRBV25-1 combines with J gene TRBJ2-1; TRBD2 matches 9 bases. CDR3 size: 14 residues. CDR1 and CDR2 from the germline V gene are MGHDK and SYGVNS. V was clipped by 4 bases and J by 10 bases; unmatched bases: 8. CDR3 nucleotide sequence: TGTGCCAGCAGTGTGGGCCTAGCGGGAAAGGAGCAGTTCTTC. Translation: CASSVGLAGKEQFF.

V is TRBV9 and J is TRBJ2-1; 10 bases line up with TRBD1. This CDR3 has 14 amino acids. Trimming removed 3 bases from V and 13 bases from J; junction bases left unmatched: 10. CDR1 is SGDLS, CDR2 YYNGEE, per germline. The CDR3 nucleotides read TGTGCCAGCAGCGCGGGGGGACAGGGGTTGAATCAGTTCTTC. As protein: CASSAGGQGLNQFF.

The chain recombines TRBV6-1 with TRBJ2-7; D perhaps matches TRBD1 (6 bases). CDR3 length: 15 amino acids. The V end was cut by 1 base, the J end by 3 bases, with 13 bases between. Per germline, CDR1 MNHNS and CDR2 SASEGT. CDR3 nucleotides: TGTGCCAGCAGTGAAGGGGCAGGGGTTAACTACGAGCAGTACTTC. Protein sequence: CASSEGAGVNYEQYF.

The V and J genes are TRBV10-3 and TRBJ1-1, with 7 bases that match TRBD1. V dropped 6 bases and J dropped 1; count of bases not matched to a gene: 5. The length of the CDR3 is 14 residues. Germline V gene data show CDR1 as ENHRY and CDR2 as SYGVKD. The CDR3 region is CAIRATGANTEAFF. The CDR3 DNA reads TGTGCCATCAGGGCAACAGGGGCGAACACTGAAGCTTTCTTT.

V usage is TRBV18 and J usage is TRBJ2-7, with D unresolved. This CDR3 is built from 12 residues. The V gene lost 3 bases and the J gene lost 5 bases, with 8 bases spanning the gap. The germline CDR1 and CDR2 sequences are KGHSH and LQKENI. The CDR3 DNA reads TGTGCCAGCTCACCGGCAACGAACGAGCAGTACTTC. Translated, it gives CASSPATNEQYF.

The rearrangement links TRBV5-6 to TRBJ2-7; 7 nucleotides match TRBD1. V lost 0 bases and J lost 4; bases outside the gene matches: 7. Germline V gene sequence: CDR1 SGHDT, CDR2 YYEEEE. CDR3 size: 15 residues. The chain's CDR3 is CASSLAPGTAYEQYF. Here the CDR3 DNA reads TGTGCCAGCAGCTTGGCACCCGGGACAGCATACGAGCAGTACTTC.

The chain links TRBV29-1 to TRBJ2-3; 9 bases match TRBD2. The V gene end was trimmed by 7 bases and the J gene end by 2 bases; junction bases not matched to a gene: 7. CDR3 size: 14 residues. The germline gives CDR1 SQVTM, CDR2 ANQGSEA. The chain's CDR3 is CSATAGGFTDTQYF. In nucleotides, the CDR3 is TGCAGCGCAACAGCGGGAGGTTTCACAGATACGCAGTATTTT.

The chain joins TRBV7-2 to TRBJ1-5; no reliable D call. The germline V gene has CDR1 SGHTA and CDR2 FQGNSA. CDR3 length: 13 residues. Trimming cost V 1 base and J 6 bases, with 7 bases left between them. CDR3 sequence: CASSLERGQPQHF. In nucleotides, the CDR3 is TGTGCCAGCAGCTTAGAGAGAGGTCAGCCCCAGCATTTT.